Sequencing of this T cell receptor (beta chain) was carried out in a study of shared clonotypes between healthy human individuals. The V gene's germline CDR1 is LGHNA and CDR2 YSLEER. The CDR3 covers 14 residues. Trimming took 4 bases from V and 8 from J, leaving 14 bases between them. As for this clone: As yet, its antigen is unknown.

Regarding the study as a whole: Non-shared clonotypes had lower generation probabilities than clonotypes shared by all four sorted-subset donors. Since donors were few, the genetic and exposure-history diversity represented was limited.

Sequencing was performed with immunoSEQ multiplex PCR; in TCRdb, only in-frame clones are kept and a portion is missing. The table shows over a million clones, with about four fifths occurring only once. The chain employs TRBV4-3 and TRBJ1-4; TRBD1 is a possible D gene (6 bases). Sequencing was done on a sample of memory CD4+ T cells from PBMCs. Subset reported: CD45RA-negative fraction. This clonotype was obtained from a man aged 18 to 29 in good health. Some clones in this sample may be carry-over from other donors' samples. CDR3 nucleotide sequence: TGCGCCAGCAGCCCTACGGACAGTTACGAAAAACTGTTTTTT. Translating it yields CASSPTDSYEKLFF.